Here is one T cell receptor beta chain with its context. Profiled with immunoSEQ multiplex PCR; TCRdb holds only in-frame clones, not every one. The sample has 10,000 or so clones; roughly 78% are singletons. These data are taken from a study of tumor-infiltrating lymphocytes in localized non-small cell lung cancer. The germline V gene has CDR1 SGHVS and CDR2 FQNEAQ. The CDR3 loop spans 16 amino acids. The V gene lost 5 bases and the J gene lost 0 bases, with 14 bases spanning the gap. This clonotype was sampled from a human donor with non-small cell lung cancer. This chain connects TRBV7-8 to TRBJ2-1; weak D call: TRBD1 (5 bases). Sequenced material: lung tumor tissue. The chain's CDR3 is CASSAYRTNSYNEQFF. Here the CDR3 DNA reads TGTGCCAGCAGCGCCTACAGGACAAACTCCTACAATGAGCAGTTCTTC.